A selection of T cell receptor beta chains follows, all from one sample in a study of T cells in Graves' hyperthyroidism and ophthalmopathy. TCRdb itself ran the multiplex PCR reads through MiXCR, one entry per CDR3 protein. Counted here are 300,000 to 450,000 distinct CDR3 sequences, 25% occurring once; the ten biggest clones make up about 70%. Sequencing was performed on blood. The receptor source for this set is a man in his fifties with Graves' hyperthyroidism. Both conserved end residues are part of each CDR3. Fields, in order: CDR3 length, clone size, V gene, D gene, J gene, CDR3 protein, CDR3 DNA. The D gene is left open where the match is weak. Where a row states a size, it is once, few, many or the class of an expanded clone; other rows omit it.

length: 17; size: -; V: TRBV12-3/TRBV12-4; D: TRBD2; J: TRBJ2-3; CDR3: CASKLGASGIPTDTQYF; DNA: TGTGCCAGCAAACTTGGGGCTAGCGGGATACCCACCGATACGCAGTATTTT
length: 13; size: -; V: TRBV2; D: -; J: TRBJ1-5; CDR3: CASSRRNNQPQHF; DNA: TGTGCCAGCAGCCGACGGAACAATCAGCCCCAGCATTTT
length: 14; size: few; V: TRBV27; D: -; J: TRBJ1-1; CDR3: CASARGVSGTEAFF; DNA: TGTGCCAGCGCAAGAGGGGTGAGTGGCACTGAAGCTTTCTTT
length: 13; size: many; V: TRBV6-5; D: TRBD1; J: TRBJ2-7; CDR3: CASSYRQGNEQYF; DNA: TGTGCCAGCAGTTACCGACAGGGCAACGAGCAGTACTTC
length: 13; size: many; V: TRBV18; D: -; J: TRBJ1-2; CDR3: CASSPPLNYGYTF; DNA: TGTGCCAGCTCACCACCGCTCAACTATGGCTACACCTTC
length: 15; size: few; V: TRBV2; D: -; J: TRBJ2-7; CDR3: CASSEGRGSFYEQYF; DNA: TGTGCCAGCAGTGAAGGGCGTGGGTCTTTCTACGAGCAGTACTTC
length: 20; size: -; V: TRBV28; D: TRBD1; J: TRBJ2-3; CDR3: CASTLTRVGTGGVPTDTQYF; DNA: TGTGCCAGCACCCTTACTCGGGTGGGGACAGGGGGCGTCCCCACAGATACGCAGTATTTT
length: 14; size: -; V: TRBV18; D: -; J: TRBJ2-3; CDR3: CASSPTAATDTQYF; DNA: TGTGCCAGCTCACCAACCGCGGCCACAGATACGCAGTATTTT
length: 14; size: few; V: TRBV20-1; D: TRBD1; J: TRBJ1-1; CDR3: CSATVVQGARGAFF; DNA: TGCAGTGCGACGGTGGTTCAGGGGGCGCGGGGAGCTTTCTTT
length: 16; size: few; V: TRBV6-2/TRBV6-3; D: -; J: TRBJ2-2; CDR3: CASSRPGPGASGELFF; DNA: TGTGCCAGCAGCCGCCCGGGACCGGGAGCATCCGGGGAGCTGTTTTTT
length: 13; size: -; V: TRBV18; D: -; J: TRBJ2-1; CDR3: CASSTLDDNEQFF; DNA: TGTGCCAGCTCCACCCTTGACGACAATGAGCAGTTCTTC
length: 17; size: -; V: TRBV6-8; D: -; J: TRBJ1-2; CDR3: CASSSQGTERNRYGYTF; DNA: TGTGCCAGCAGTTCTCAGGGGACTGAACGTAACCGCTATGGCTACACCTTC
length: 16; size: -; V: TRBV7-6; D: -; J: TRBJ2-1; CDR3: CASSLGVAVAYNEQFF; DNA: TGTGCCAGCAGCTTAGGTGTAGCGGTGGCCTACAATGAGCAGTTCTTC
length: 14; size: many; V: TRBV6-1; D: TRBD2; J: TRBJ2-1; CDR3: CASSASGWANEQFF; DNA: TGTGCCAGCAGCGCTAGCGGGTGGGCCAATGAGCAGTTCTTC
length: 15; size: few; V: TRBV9; D: -; J: TRBJ2-5; CDR3: CASSPRTTNQETQYF; DNA: TGTGCCAGCAGCCCTAGGACAACGAACCAAGAGACCCAGTACTTC
length: 13; size: -; V: TRBV27; D: -; J: TRBJ2-7; CDR3: CASSLSRDNEQYF; DNA: TGTGCCAGCAGTTTATCGCGGGACAACGAGCAGTACTTC
length: 16; size: -; V: TRBV7-9; D: TRBD1; J: TRBJ1-6; CDR3: CASSRTGVGSNSPLHF; DNA: TGTGCCAGCAGCCGAACAGGGGTCGGTAGTAATTCACCCCTCCACTTT
length: 14; size: few; V: TRBV9; D: -; J: TRBJ2-5; CDR3: CASSVGGGQETQYF; DNA: TGTGCCAGCAGCGTAGGCGGAGGACAAGAGACCCAGTACTTC
length: 16; size: -; V: TRBV7-9; D: -; J: TRBJ2-2; CDR3: CASSTYVEGDTGELFF; DNA: TGTGCCAGCAGCACCTATGTTGAGGGAGACACCGGGGAGCTGTTTTTT
length: 15; size: few; V: TRBV5-1; D: TRBD2; J: TRBJ2-7; CDR3: CASSPTGTSDYEQYF; DNA: TGCGCCAGCAGCCCAACCGGGACTAGCGATTACGAGCAGTACTTC
length: 17; size: few; V: TRBV12-3/TRBV12-4; D: TRBD1; J: TRBJ1-1; CDR3: CASSFRQGAYRSTEAFF; DNA: TGTGCCAGCAGTTTTCGGCAGGGGGCATATAGGAGCACTGAAGCTTTCTTT
length: 18; size: -; V: TRBV24-1; D: TRBD1; J: TRBJ2-3; CDR3: CATSDLPDRARGTDTQYF; DNA: TGTGCCACCAGTGATTTGCCAGACAGGGCCCGGGGCACAGATACGCAGTATTTT
length: 15; size: -; V: TRBV6-1; D: -; J: TRBJ2-7; CDR3: CASSARAREPYEQYF; DNA: TGTGCCAGCAGTGCCCGAGCCCGCGAACCCTACGAGCAGTACTTC
length: 15; size: many; V: TRBV30; D: TRBD2; J: TRBJ2-3; CDR3: CAWTSSGRAIDTQYF; DNA: TGTGCCTGGACTTCGAGCGGGAGGGCAATAGATACGCAGTATTTT
length: 15; size: -; V: TRBV19; D: -; J: TRBJ2-2; CDR3: CASSISREGTGELFF; DNA: TGTGCCAGTAGTATTAGTAGGGAAGGCACCGGGGAGCTGTTTTTT
length: 14; size: many; V: TRBV3-1; D: TRBD2; J: TRBJ2-5; CDR3: CASSQDLAEETQYF; DNA: TGTGCCAGCAGCCAAGATCTAGCGGAAGAGACCCAGTACTTC
length: 18; size: -; V: TRBV19; D: TRBD2; J: TRBJ2-2; CDR3: CASNLPVLAGVRAGELSF; DNA: TGTGCCAGTAATTTGCCAGTACTAGCGGGAGTCAGGGCCGGGGAGCTGTCTTTT
length: 15; size: -; V: TRBV19; D: -; J: TRBJ2-3; CDR3: CASSIGLMGYDTQYF; DNA: TGTGCCAGTAGTATCGGTCTGATGGGGTACGATACGCAGTATTTT
length: 19; size: -; V: TRBV11-2; D: TRBD2; J: TRBJ2-1; CDR3: CASSSQEGSGRTHYNEQFF; DNA: TGTGCCAGCAGCTCCCAGGAAGGTAGCGGGAGGACGCACTACAATGAGCAGTTCTTC
length: 14; size: -; V: TRBV11-3; D: -; J: TRBJ1-4; CDR3: CASSFGAGNEKLFF; DNA: TGTGCCAGCAGCTTCGGCGCTGGTAATGAAAAACTGTTTTTT
length: 17; size: -; V: TRBV5-1; D: -; J: TRBJ2-7; CDR3: CASSLADWGGPLYEQYF; DNA: TGCGCCAGCAGCTTGGCCGATTGGGGCGGTCCATTGTACGAGCAGTACTTC
length: 13; size: once; V: TRBV28; D: -; J: TRBJ1-2; CDR3: CASTRGTSYGYTF; DNA: TGTGCCAGCACCCGAGGGACCTCCTATGGCTACACCTTC
length: 17; size: few; V: TRBV12-3/TRBV12-4; D: -; J: TRBJ2-3; CDR3: CASSYRRGVRNTDTQYF; DNA: TGTGCCAGCAGTTATAGGCGTGGCGTTCGAAACACAGATACGCAGTATTTT
length: 14; size: few; V: TRBV3-1; D: TRBD2; J: TRBJ2-1; CDR3: CASSPGLAPVEQFF; DNA: TGTGCCAGCAGCCCCGGACTAGCTCCCGTTGAGCAGTTCTTC
length: 12; size: -; V: TRBV7-3; D: -; J: TRBJ1-1; CDR3: CASSLKGGEAFF; DNA: TGTGCCAGCAGCTTAAAGGGAGGTGAAGCTTTCTTT
length: 15; size: many; V: TRBV11-2; D: -; J: TRBJ2-5; CDR3: CASSLAWGSQETQYF; DNA: TGTGCCAGCAGCTTAGCCTGGGGATCACAAGAGACCCAGTACTTC
length: 15; size: few; V: TRBV4-2; D: TRBD2; J: TRBJ2-5; CDR3: CASSQESGRAETQYF; DNA: TGTGCCAGCAGCCAAGAATCCGGGAGGGCAGAGACCCAGTACTTC
length: 15; size: -; V: TRBV3-1; D: -; J: TRBJ2-1; CDR3: CASSQDPGGRGEQFF; DNA: TGTGCCAGCAGCCAAGATCCCGGGGGCCGAGGTGAGCAGTTCTTC
length: 14; size: -; V: TRBV30; D: TRBD1; J: TRBJ1-2; CDR3: CAWSERGRDYGYTF; DNA: TGTGCCTGGAGTGAGAGGGGGCGCGACTATGGCTACACCTTC
length: 15; size: few; V: TRBV27; D: -; J: TRBJ1-6; CDR3: CASRAREMGNSPLHF; DNA: TGTGCCAGCAGGGCCCGGGAAATGGGTAATTCACCCCTCCACTTT
length: 13; size: few; V: TRBV12-3/TRBV12-4; D: -; J: TRBJ1-1; CDR3: CASSSLGGTEAFF; DNA: TGTGCCAGCAGTTCTTTGGGGGGAACTGAAGCTTTCTTT
length: 14; size: -; V: TRBV19; D: TRBD2; J: TRBJ2-7; CDR3: CASSLAGGQGEQYF; DNA: TGTGCCAGTAGCTTAGCGGGAGGGCAGGGCGAGCAGTACTTC
length: 15; size: few; V: TRBV29-1; D: -; J: TRBJ2-2; CDR3: CSVLAGLSNTGELFF; DNA: TGCAGCGTGTTGGCGGGACTCTCCAACACCGGGGAGCTGTTTTTT
length: 15; size: few; V: TRBV7-2; D: TRBD2; J: TRBJ2-2; CDR3: CASSRGLAGTGELFF; DNA: TGTGCCAGCAGCAGGGGACTAGCGGGGACCGGGGAGCTGTTTTTT
length: 16; size: -; V: TRBV6-5; D: -; J: TRBJ2-7; CDR3: CASSYGQPGQFYEQYF; DNA: TGTGCCAGCAGTTACGGTCAGCCCGGGCAGTTCTACGAGCAGTACTTC
length: 13; size: few; V: TRBV7-9; D: -; J: TRBJ2-2; CDR3: CASRRDITGELFF; DNA: TGTGCCAGCAGACGGGACATTACCGGGGAGCTGTTTTTT
length: 15; size: -; V: TRBV12-3/TRBV12-4; D: -; J: TRBJ2-3; CDR3: CASSPSLGGRDTQYF; DNA: TGTGCCAGCAGTCCTTCCTTGGGAGGAAGAGATACGCAGTATTTT
length: 12; size: -; V: TRBV28; D: -; J: TRBJ1-5; CDR3: CACAGDNQPQHF; DNA: TGTGCCTGCGCGGGGGACAATCAGCCCCAGCATTTT
length: 14; size: -; V: TRBV5-1; D: TRBD1; J: TRBJ2-5; CDR3: CASSPGGARETQYF; DNA: TGCGCCAGCAGCCCAGGGGGCGCGAGGGAGACCCAGTACTTC